Sequencing of this T cell receptor beta chain was carried out in a study of response to subunit inactivated influenza vaccine. Trimming took off 0 bases at V and 8 bases at J, with 14 bases between the two ends. In germline, CDR1 is DFQATT, CDR2 SNEGSKA (reference sequence). CDR3 length equals 14 residues. TCRdb itself ran the RT-PCR reads through MiXCR, one entry per CDR3 protein. In the table there are roughly 700,000 distinct CDR3 sequences, roughly 14% of which are singletons. The origin of this receptor is a man in his fifties or sixties who received an inactivated influenza vaccine. V gene TRBV20-1 combines with J gene TRBJ2-1; a possible D gene is TRBD2 (7 bases). The material was PBMCs from blood, obtained around two weeks before vaccination. The CDR3 spells CSARDRGEGDEQFF. The CDR3 DNA reads TGCAGTGCTAGAGATAGGGGGGAGGGGGATGAGCAGTTCTTC.